Below, one TCR beta chain is given with its context. The data belong to a study of blood T cell repertoires in COVID-19. For the study at large: Sites across the United States, Italy and Spain contributed samples from acute and convalescent COVID-19. The analysed material was cDNA or gDNA that came from T cells, B-cell-depleted T cells, or PBMCs.

In the original workflow: Amplifying reference gene primers gave estimates of nucleated cell counts. Repertoires were generated with immunoSEQ multiplex PCR, while TCRdb's copy carries only in-frame clones and drops some. V, J and clone size were drawn from that table, and D and trimming were deduced from the DNA. The profile shows 310,000 or so clones, 91% of them singletons. In Seattle, patients joined the study during active infection and were tracked longitudinally. In germline, CDR1 is MNHNS, CDR2 SASEGT. CDR3 length: 15 amino acids. V was pared by 1 base and J by 3 bases, with 10 bases between. This clonotype originated in a woman aged 25-40 years with COVID-19, enrolled during active disease. The material sequenced was peripheral blood. The chain is built from TRBV6-1 and TRBJ1-3; D gene unclear. CDR3 amino acids: CASSEVRSFGNTIYF. The DNA of the CDR3 is TGTGCCAGCAGTGAAGTCAGGTCGTTTGGAAACACCATATATTTT.